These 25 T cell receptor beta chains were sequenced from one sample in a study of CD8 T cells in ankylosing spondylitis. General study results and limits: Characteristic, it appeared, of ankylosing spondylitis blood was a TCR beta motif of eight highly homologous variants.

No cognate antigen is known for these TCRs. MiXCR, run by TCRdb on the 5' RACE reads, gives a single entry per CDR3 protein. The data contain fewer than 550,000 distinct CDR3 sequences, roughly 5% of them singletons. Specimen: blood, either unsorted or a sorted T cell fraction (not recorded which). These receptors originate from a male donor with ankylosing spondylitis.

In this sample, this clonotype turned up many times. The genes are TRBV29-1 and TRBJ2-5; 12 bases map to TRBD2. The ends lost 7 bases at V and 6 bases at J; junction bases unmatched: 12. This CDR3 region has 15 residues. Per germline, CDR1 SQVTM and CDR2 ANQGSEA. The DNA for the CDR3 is TGCAGCGCCTTGACTAGCGGGAGAGGAGGAAAGACCCAGTACTTC. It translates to CSALTSGRGGKTQYF.

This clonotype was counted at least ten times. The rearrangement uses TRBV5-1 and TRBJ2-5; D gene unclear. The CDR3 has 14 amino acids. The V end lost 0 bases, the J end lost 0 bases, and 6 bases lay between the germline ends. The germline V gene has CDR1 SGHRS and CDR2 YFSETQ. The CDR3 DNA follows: TGCGCCAGCAGCTTGGCCGGGTACCAAGAGACCCAGTACTTC. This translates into CASSLAGYQETQYF.

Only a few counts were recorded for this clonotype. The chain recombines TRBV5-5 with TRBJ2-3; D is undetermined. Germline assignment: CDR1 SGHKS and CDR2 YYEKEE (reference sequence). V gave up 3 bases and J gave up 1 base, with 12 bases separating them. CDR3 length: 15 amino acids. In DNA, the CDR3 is TGTGCCAGCAGCTCGGGCTCCGTCGGCACAGATACGCAGTATTTT. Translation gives CASSSGSVGTDTQYF. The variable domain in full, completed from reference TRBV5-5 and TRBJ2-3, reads DAGVTQSPTHLIKTRGQQVTLRCSPISGHKSVSWYQQVLGQGPQFIFQYYEKEERGRGNFPDRFSARQFPNYSSELNVNALLLGDSALYLCASSSGSVGTDTQYFGPGTRLTVL.

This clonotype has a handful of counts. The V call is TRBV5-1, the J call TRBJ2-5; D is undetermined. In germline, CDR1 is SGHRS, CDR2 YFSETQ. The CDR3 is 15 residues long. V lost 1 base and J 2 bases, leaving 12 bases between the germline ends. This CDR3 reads CASSLSTTIQETQYF. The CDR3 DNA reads TGCGCCAGCAGCTTGTCTACTACCATACAAGAGACCCAGTACTTC.

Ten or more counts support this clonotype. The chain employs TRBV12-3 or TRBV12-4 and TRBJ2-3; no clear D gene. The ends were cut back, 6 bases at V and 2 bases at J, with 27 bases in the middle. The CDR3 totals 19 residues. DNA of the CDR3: TGTGCCAGCAGCTCGAGTTATACCGGGTCCTCCCCTACCACAGATACGCAGTATTTT. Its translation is CASSSSYTGSSPTTDTQYF.

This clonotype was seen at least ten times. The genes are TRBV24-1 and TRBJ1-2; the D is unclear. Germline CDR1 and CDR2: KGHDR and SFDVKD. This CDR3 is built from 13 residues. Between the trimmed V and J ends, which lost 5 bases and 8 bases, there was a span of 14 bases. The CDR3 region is CATSVAGLGGYTF. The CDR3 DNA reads TGTGCCACCAGTGTGGCGGGGTTAGGCGGCTACACCTTC.

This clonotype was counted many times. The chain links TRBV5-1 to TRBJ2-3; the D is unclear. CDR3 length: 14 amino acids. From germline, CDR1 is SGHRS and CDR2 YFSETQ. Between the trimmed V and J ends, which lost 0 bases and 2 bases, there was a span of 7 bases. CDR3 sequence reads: CASSLDLVTDTQYF. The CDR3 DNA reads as TGCGCCAGCAGCTTGGATTTGGTCACAGATACGCAGTATTTT.

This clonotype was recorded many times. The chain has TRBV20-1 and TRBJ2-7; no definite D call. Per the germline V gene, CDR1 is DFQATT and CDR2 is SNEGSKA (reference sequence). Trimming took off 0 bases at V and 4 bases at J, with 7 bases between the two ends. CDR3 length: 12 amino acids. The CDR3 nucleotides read TGCAGTGCTAGAGACTTTGGTTACGAGCAGTACTTC. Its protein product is CSARDFGYEQYF.

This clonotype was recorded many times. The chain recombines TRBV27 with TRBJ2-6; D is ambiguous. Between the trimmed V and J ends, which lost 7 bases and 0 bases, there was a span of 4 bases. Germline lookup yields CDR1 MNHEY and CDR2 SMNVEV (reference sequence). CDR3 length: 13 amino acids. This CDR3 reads CASKISGANVLTF. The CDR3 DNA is TGTGCCAGCAAAATCTCTGGGGCCAACGTCCTGACTTTC.

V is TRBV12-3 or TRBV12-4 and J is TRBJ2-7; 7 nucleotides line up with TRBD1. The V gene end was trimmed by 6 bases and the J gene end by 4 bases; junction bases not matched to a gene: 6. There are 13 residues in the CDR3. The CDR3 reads CASSWDSFYEQYF. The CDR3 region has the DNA TGTGCCAGCAGCTGGGACAGCTTTTACGAGCAGTACTTC.

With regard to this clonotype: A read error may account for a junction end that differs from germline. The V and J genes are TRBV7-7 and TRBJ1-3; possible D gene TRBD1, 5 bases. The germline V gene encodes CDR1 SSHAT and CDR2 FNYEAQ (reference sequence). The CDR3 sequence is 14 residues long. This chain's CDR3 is CASSRGTGGNTIYF. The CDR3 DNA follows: TGTGCTAGCAGCCGCGGGACGGGAGGAAACACCATATATTTT.

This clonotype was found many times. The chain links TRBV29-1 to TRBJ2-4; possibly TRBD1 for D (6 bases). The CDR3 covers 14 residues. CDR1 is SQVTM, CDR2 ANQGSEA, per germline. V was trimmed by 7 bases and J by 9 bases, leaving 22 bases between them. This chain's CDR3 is CSAKEIRDNVIQYF. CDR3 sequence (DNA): TGCAGCGCTAAGGAGATACGGGACAATGTCATTCAGTACTTC.

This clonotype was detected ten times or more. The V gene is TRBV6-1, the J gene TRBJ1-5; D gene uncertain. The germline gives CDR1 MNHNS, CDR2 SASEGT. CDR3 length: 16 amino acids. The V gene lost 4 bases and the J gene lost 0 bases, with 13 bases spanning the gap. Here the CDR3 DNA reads TGTGCCAGCAGTGGACCAAAGGGATATAGCAATCAGCCCCAGCATTTT. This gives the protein CASSGPKGYSNQPQHF.

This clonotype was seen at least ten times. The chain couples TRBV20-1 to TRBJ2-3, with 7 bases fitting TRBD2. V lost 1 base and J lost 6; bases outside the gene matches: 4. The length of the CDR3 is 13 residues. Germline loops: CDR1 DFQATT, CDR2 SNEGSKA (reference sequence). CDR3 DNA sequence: TGCAGTGCTAGAGGCGGGAGCGGCGATACGCAGTATTTT. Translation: CSARGGSGDTQYF.

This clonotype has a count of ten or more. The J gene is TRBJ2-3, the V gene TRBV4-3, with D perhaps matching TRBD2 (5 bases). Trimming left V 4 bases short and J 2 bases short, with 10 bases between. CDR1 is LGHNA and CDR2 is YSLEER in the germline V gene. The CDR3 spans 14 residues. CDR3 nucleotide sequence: TGCGCCAGCAGCCCCCGGGAATTCACAGATACGCAGTATTTT. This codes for CASSPREFTDTQYF.

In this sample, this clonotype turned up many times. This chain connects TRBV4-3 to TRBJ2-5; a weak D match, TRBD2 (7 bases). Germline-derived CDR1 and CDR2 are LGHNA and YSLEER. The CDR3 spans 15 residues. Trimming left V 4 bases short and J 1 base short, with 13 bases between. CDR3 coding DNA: TGCGCCAGCAGCCCGGGGAGGGGGGTCCAAGAGACCCAGTACTTC. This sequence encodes CASSPGRGVQETQYF.

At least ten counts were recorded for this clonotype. CDR3 nucleotides: TGCAGCGTTGAAGAATTAAGGGTAGCGGGGGATGAGCAGTTCTTC. The encoded protein is CSVEELRVAGDEQFF. The gene calls are TRBV29-1 and TRBJ2-1; 9 bases match TRBD2. The J segment lost 8 bases and the V segment lost 0 bases, leaving 8 bases of the junction unmatched. This CDR3 region has 15 residues. In germline, CDR1 is SQVTM, CDR2 ANQGSEA.

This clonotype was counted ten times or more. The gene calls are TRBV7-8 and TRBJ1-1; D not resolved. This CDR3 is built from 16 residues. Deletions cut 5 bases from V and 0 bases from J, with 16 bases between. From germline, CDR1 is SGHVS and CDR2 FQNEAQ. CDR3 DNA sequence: TGTGCCAGCAGCCCGACGTGGCGACGTATGAACACTGAAGCTTTCTTT. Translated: CASSPTWRRMNTEAFF. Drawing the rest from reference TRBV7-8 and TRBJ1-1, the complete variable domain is GAGVSQSPRYKVAKRGQDVALRCDPISGHVSLFWYQQALGQGPEFLTYFQNEAQLDKSGLPSDRFFAERPEGSVSTLKIQRTQQEDSAVYLCASSPTWRRMNTEAFFGQGTRLTVV.

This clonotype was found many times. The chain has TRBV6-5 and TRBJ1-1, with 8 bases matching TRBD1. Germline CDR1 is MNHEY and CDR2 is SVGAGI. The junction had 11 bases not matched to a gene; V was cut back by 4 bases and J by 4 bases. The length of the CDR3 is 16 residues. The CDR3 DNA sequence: TGTGCCAGCAGTTTTGGTAAAGGACAGGGTGTCACTGAAGCTTTCTTT. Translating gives CASSFGKGQGVTEAFF.

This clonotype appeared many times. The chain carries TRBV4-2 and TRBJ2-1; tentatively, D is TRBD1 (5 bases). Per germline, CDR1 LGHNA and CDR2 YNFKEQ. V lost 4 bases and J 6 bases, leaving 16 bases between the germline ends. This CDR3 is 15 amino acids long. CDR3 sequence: CASSLHRGGLNEQFF. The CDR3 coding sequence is TGTGCCAGCAGCCTTCATAGGGGTGGGCTCAATGAGCAGTTCTTC.

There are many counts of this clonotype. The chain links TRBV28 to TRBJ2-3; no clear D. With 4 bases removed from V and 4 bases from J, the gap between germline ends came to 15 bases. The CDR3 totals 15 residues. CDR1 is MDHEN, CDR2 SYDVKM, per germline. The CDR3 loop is CASSSDPTRADTQYF. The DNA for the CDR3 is TGTGCCAGCAGTTCTGACCCGACCCGGGCAGATACGCAGTATTTT.

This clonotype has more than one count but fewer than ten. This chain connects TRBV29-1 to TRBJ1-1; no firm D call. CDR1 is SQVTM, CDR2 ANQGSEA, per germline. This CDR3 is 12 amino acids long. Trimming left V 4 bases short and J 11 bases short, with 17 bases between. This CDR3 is CSVALSDIRAFF. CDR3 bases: TGCAGCGTTGCCTTGTCCGACATTCGGGCTTTCTTT.

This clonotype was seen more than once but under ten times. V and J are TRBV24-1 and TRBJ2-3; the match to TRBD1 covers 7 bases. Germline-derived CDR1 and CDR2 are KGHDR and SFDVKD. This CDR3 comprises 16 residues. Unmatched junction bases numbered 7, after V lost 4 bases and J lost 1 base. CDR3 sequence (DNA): TGTGCCACCAGTGAAGGGACAGACTCTCGCACAGATACGCAGTATTTT. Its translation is CATSEGTDSRTDTQYF.

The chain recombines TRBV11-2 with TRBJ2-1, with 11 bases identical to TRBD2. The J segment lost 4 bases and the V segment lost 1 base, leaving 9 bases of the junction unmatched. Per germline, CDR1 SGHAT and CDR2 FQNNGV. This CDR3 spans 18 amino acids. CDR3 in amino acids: CASSLVGGLAGGYNEQFF. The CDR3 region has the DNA TGTGCCAGCAGCTTAGTTGGAGGTCTAGCGGGGGGATACAATGAGCAGTTCTTC.

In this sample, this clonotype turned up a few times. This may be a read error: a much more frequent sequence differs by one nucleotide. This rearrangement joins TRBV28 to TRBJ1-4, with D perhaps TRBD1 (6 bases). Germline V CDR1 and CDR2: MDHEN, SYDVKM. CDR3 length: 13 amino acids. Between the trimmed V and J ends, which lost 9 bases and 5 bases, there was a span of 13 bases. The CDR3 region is CASNGGGNEKLFF. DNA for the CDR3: TGTGCCAGTAACGGGGGCGGGAATGAAAAACTGTTTTTT. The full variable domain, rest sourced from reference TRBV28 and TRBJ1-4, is DVKVTQSSRYLVKRTGEKVFLECVQDMDHENMFWYRQDPGLGLRLIYFSYDVKMKEKGDIPEGYSVSREKKERFSLILESASTNQTSMYLCASNGGGNEKLFFGSGTQLSVL.